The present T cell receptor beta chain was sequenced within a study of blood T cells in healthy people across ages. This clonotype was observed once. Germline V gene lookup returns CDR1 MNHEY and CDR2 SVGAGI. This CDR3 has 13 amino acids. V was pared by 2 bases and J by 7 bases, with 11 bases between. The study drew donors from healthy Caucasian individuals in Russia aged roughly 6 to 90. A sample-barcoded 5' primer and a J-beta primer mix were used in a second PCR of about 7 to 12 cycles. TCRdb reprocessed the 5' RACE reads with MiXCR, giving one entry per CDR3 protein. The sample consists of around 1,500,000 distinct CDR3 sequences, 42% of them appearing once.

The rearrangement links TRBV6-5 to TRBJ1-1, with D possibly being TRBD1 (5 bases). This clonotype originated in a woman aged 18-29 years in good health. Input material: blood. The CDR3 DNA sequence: TGTGCCAGCAGTTACCCAGGGCACGGTGAAGCTTTCTTT. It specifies CASSYPGHGEAFF.